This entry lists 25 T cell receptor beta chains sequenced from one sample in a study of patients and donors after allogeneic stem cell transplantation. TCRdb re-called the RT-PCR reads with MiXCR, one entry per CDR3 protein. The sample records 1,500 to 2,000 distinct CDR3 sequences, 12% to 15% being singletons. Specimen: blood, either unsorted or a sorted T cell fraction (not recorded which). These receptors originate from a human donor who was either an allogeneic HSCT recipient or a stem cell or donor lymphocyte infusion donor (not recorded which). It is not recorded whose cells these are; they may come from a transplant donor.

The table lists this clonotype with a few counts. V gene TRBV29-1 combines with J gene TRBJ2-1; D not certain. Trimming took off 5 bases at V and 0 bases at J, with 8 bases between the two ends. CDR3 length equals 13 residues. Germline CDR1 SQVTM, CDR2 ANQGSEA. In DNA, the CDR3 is TGCAGCGTTAAAGGTTTCTCCTACAATGAGCAGTTCTTC. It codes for CSVKGFSYNEQFF.

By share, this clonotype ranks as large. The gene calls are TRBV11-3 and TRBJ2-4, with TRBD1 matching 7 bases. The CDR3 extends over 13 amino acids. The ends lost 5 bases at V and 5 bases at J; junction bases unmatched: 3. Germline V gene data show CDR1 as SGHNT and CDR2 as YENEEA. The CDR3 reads CASSNRGENIQYF. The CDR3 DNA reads TGTGCCAGCAGCAACAGGGGTGAAAACATTCAGTACTTC.

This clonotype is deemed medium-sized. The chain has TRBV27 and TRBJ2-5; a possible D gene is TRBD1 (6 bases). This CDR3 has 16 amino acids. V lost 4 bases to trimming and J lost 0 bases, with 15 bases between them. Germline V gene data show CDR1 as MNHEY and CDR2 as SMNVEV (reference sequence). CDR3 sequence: CASSSFGTTYQETQYF. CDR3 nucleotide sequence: TGTGCCAGCAGTTCCTTCGGGACAACATACCAAGAGACCCAGTACTTC.

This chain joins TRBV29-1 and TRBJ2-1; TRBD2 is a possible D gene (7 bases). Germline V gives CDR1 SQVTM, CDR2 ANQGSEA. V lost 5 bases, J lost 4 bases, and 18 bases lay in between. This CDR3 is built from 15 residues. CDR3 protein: CSVRTGGGSYNEQFF. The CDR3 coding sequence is TGCAGCGTTAGGACCGGCGGGGGCTCTTACAATGAGCAGTTCTTC.

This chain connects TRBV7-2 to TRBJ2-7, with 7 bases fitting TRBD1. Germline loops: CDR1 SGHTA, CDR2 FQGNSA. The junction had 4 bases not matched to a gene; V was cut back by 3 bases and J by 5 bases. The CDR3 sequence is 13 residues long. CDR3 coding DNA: TGTGCCAGCAGCTTCACAGGGGCCCACGAGCAGTACGTC. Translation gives CASSFTGAHEQYV.

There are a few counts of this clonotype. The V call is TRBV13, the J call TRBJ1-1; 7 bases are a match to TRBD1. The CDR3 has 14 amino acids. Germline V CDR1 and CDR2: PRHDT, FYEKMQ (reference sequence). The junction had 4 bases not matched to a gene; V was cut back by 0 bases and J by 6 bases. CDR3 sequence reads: CASSLGGGGPEAFF. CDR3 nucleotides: TGTGCCAGCAGCTTAGGGGGAGGGGGCCCTGAAGCTTTCTTT.

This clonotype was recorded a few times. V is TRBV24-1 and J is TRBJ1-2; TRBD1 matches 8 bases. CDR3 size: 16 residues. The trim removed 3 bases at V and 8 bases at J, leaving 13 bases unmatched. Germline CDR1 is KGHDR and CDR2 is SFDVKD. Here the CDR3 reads CATSDQRQGRGAGYTF. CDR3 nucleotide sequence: TGTGCCACCAGTGATCAGCGACAGGGGAGAGGAGCGGGCTACACCTTC.

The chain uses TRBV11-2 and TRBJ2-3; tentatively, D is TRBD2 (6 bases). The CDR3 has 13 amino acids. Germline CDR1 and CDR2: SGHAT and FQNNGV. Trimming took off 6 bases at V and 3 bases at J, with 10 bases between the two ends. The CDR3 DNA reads TGTGCCAGCAGTACACGGGGGACAGATACGCAGTATTTT. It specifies CASSTRGTDTQYF.

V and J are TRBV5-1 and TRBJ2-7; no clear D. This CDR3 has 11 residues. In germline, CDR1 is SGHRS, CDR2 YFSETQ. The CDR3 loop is CASSFSHEQYV. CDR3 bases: TGCGCCAGCAGCTTCTCCCACGAGCAGTACGTC.

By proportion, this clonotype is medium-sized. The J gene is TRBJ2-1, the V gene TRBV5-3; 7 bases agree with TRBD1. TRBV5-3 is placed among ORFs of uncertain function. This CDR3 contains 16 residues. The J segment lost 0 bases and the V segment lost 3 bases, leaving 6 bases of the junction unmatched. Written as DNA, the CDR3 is TGTGCCAGAAGCTCGGGACAGCCGAGCTCCTACAATGAGCAGTTCTTC. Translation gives CARSSGQPSSYNEQFF.

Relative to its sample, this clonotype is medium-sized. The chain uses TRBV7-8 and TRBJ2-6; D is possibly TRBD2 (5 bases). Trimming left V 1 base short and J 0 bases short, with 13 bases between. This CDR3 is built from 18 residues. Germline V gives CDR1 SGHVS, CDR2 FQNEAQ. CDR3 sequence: CASSLVGLDFSGANVLTF. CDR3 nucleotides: TGTGCCAGCAGCTTAGTTGGTCTGGACTTCTCTGGGGCCAACGTCCTGACTTTC.

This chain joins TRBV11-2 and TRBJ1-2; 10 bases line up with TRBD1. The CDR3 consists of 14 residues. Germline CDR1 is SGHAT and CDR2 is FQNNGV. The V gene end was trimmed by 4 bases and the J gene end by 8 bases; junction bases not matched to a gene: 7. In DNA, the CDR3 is TGTGCCAGCAGCTCGACAGGGGGCTACGACGGCTACACCTTC. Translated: CASSSTGGYDGYTF. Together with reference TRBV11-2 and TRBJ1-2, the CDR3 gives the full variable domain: EAGVAQSPRYKIIEKRQSVAFWCNPISGHATLYWYQQILGQGPKLLIQFQNNGVVDDSQLPKDRFSAERLKGVDSTLKIQPAKLEDSAVYLCASSSTGGYDGYTFGSGTRLTVV.

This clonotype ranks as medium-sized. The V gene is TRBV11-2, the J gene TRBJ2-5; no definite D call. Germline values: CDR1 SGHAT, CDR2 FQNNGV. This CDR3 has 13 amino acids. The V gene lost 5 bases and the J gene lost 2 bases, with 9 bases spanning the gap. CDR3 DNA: TGTGCCAGCAGCCCCGACCTACAAGAGACCCAGTACTTC. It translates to CASSPDLQETQYF.

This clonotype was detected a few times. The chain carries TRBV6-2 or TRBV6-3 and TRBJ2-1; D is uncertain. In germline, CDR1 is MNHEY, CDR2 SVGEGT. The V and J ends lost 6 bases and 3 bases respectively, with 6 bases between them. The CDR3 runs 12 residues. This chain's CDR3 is CASSRYYNEQFF. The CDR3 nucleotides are TGTGCCAGCAGCCGATACTACAATGAGCAGTTCTTC.

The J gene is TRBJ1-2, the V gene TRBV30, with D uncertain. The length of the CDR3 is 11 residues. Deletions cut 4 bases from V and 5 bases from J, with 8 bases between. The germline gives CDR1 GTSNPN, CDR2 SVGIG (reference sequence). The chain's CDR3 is CAWTQAYGYTF. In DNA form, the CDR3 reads TGTGCCTGGACCCAAGCTTATGGCTACACCTTC.

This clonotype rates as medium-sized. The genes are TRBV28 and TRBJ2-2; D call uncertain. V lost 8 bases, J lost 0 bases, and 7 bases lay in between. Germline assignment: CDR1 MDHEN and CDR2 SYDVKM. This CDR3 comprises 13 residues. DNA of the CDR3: TGTGCCAGCCGGGCAGCGAACACCGGGGAGCTGTTTTTT. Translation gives CASRAANTGELFF. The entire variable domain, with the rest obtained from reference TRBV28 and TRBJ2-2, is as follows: DVKVTQSSRYLVKRTGEKVFLECVQDMDHENMFWYRQDPGLGLRLIYFSYDVKMKEKGDIPEGYSVSREKKERFSLILESASTNQTSMYLCASRAANTGELFFGEGSRLTVL.

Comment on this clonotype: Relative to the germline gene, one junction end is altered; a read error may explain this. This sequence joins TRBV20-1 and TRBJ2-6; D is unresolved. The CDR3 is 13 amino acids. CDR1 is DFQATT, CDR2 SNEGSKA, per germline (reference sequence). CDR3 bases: TGCAGTGCATACAAGTCTGAGGCCAACGTCCTGACTTTC. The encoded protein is CSAYKSEANVLTF.

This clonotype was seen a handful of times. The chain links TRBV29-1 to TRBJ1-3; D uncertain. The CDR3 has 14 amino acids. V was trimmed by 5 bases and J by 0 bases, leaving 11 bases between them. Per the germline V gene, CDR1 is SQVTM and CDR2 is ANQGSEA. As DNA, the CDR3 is TGCAGCGTTTCTGTCGGAGCCTCTGGAAACACCATATATTTT. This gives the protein CSVSVGASGNTIYF.

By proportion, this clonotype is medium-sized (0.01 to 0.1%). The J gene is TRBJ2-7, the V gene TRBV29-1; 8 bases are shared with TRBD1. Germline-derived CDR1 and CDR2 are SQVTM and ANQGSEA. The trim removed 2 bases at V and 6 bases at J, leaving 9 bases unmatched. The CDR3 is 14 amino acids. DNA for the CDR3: TGCAGCGTTGAACCATCAGGACAGGGAGTCGAGCAGTACTTC. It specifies CSVEPSGQGVEQYF.

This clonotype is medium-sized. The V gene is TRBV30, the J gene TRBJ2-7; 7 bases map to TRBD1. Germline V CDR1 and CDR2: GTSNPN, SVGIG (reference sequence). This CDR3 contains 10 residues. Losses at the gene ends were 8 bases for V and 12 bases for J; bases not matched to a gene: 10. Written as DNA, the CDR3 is TGTGCCCTGGGCCGGGACAGCATGTACGTC. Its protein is CALGRDSMYV.

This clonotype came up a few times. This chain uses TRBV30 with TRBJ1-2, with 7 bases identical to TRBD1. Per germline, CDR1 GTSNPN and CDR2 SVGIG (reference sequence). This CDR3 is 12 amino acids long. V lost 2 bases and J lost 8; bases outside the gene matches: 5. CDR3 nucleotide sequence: TGTGCCTGGAGTCCTGGACAGGCAGGCTACACCTTC. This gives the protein CAWSPGQAGYTF.

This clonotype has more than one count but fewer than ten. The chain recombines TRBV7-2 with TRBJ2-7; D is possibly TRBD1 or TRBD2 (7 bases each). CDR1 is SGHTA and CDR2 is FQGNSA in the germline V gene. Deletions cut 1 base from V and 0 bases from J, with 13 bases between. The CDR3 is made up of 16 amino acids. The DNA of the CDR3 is TGTGCCAGCAGCTTAGAGGGGGCTAGCGGCTCCTACGAGCAGTACTTC. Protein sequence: CASSLEGASGSYEQYF.

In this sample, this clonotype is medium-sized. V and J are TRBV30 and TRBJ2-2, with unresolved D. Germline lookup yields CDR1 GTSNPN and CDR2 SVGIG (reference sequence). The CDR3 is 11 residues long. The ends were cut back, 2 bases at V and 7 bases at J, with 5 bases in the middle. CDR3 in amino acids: CAWSWGGELFF. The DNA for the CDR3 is TGTGCCTGGAGTTGGGGCGGGGAGCTGTTTTTT.

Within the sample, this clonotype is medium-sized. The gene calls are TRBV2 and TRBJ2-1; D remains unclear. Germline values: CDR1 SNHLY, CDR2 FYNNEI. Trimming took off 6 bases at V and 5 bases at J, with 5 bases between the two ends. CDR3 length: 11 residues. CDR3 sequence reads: CASRINNEQFF. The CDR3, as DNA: TGTGCCAGCAGGATAAACAATGAGCAGTTCTTC.

In DNA form, the CDR3 reads TGTGCCAGCAGCGACGGACATATCACTGAAGCTTTCTTT. Its translation: CASSDGHITEAFF. This sequence joins TRBV11-2 and TRBJ1-1; D is possibly TRBD1 (5 bases). The V end lost 5 bases, the J end lost 4 bases, and 11 bases lay between the germline ends. The germline CDR1 and CDR2 sequences are SGHAT and FQNNGV. There are 13 residues in the CDR3.